This TCR beta chain was recovered during a study of blood T cells in healthy people across ages. J lost 2 bases, V lost 0 bases, and 7 bases had no gene match. CDR1 LGHNA and CDR2 YSLEER come from the germline V gene. This CDR3 has 16 residues. Using a J-beta primer mix together with a sample-barcoded 5' primer, a second PCR was run for about 6 to 12 cycles. Every cDNA molecule carried a tag from a template-switch adaptor bearing 12 random nucleotides. Each CDR3 protein gets one entry after TCRdb re-called the 5' RACE reads with MiXCR. The data show 1,500,000 or so distinct CDR3 sequences, roughly 59% seen once.

The source material was blood. This chain links TRBV4-3 with TRBJ2-7; TRBD1 matches at 7 bases. This receptor was identified in a man aged 18 to 29 in good health. The CDR3 is CASSQDRGQDAYEQYF. The CDR3 DNA is TGCGCCAGCAGCCAAGATCGTGGACAGGATGCCTACGAGCAGTACTTC.